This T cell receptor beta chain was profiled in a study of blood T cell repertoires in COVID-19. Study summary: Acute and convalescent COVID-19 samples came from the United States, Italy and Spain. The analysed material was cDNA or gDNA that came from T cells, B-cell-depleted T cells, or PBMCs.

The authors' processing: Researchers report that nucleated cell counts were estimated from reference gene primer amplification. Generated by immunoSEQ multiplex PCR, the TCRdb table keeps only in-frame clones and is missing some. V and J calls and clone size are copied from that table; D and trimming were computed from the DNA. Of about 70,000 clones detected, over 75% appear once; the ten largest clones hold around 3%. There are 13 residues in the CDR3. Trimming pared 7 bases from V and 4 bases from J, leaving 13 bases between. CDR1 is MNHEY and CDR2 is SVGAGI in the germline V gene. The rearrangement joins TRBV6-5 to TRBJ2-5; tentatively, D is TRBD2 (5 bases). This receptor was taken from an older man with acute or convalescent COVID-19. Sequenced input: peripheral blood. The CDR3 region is CASTSPGRETQYF. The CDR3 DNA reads TGTGCCAGCACGTCTCCGGGGAGAGAGACCCAGTACTTC.